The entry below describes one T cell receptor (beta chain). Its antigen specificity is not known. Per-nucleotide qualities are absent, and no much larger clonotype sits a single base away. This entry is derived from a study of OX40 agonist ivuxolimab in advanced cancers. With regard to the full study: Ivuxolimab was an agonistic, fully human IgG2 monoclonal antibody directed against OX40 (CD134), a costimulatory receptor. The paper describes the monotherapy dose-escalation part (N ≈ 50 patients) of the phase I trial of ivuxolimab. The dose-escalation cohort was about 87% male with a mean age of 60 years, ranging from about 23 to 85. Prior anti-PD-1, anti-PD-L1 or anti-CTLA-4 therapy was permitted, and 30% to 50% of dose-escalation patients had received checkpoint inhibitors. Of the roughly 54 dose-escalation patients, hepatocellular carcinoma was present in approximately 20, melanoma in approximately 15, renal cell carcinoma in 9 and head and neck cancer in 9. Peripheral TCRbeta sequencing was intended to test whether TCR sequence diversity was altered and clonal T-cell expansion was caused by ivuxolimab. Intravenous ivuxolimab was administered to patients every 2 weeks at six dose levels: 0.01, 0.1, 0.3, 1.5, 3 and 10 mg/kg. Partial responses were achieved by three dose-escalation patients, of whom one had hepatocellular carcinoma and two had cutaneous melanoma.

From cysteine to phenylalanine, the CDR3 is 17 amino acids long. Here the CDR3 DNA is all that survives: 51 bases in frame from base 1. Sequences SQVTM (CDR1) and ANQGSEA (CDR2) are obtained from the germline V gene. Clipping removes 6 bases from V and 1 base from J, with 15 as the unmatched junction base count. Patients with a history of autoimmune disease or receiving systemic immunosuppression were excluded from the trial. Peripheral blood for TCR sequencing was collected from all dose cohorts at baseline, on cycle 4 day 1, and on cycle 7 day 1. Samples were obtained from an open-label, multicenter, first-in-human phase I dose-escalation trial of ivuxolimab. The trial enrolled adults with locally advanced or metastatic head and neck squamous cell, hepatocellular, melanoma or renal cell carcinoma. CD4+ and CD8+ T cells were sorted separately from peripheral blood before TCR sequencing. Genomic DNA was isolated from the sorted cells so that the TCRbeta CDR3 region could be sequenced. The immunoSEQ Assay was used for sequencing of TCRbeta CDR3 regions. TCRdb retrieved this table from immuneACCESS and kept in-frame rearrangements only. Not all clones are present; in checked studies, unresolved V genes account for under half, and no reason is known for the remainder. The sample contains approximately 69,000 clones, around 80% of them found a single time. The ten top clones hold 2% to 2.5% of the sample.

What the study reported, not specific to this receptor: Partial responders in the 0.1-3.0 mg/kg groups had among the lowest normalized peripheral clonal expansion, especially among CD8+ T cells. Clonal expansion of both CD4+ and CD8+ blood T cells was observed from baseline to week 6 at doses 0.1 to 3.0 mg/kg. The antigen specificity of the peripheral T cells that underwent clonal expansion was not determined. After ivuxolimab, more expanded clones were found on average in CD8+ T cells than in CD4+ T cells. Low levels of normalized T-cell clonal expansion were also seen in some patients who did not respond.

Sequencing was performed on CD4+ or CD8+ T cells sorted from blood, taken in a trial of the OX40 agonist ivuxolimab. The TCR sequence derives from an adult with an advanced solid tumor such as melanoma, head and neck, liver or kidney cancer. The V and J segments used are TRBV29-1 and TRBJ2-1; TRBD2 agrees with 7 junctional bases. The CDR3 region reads CSVVSTIRRESYNEQFF. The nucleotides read TGCAGCGTGGTCTCGACTATTAGGCGGGAGTCCTACAATGAGCAGTTCTTC.